This TCR beta chain was profiled in a study of regulatory T cells in long-lasting Graves disease. V was trimmed by 5 bases and J by 2 bases, leaving 9 bases between them. The CDR3 consists of 13 residues. Germline-derived CDR1 and CDR2 are MDHEN and SYDVKM. This clonotype was picked up many times. Time point meaning: persistent/refractory GD, antithyroid drugs over 5 years with positive TRAb. Preparation of the TCR library used RNA extracted from PBMCs. The TCR beta library used iRepertoire HTBI primers with Arm-PCR amplification of CDR3. TCRdb redid the calling of the multiplex PCR reads with MiXCR, one entry per CDR3 protein. The sample gives 310,000 or so distinct CDR3 sequences, approximately 20% of which show up once; about 56% is in the top ten.

V and J are TRBV28 and TRBJ1-1; D not certain. The sequencing here drew on peripheral blood mononuclear cells (PBMCs), taken when the disease was refractory, from a patient treated with antithyroid drugs. This TCR was recovered from a female donor with Graves disease. In DNA form, the CDR3 reads TGTGCCAGCAGTCCGCAGAAAAACACTGAAGCTTTCTTT. Translating it yields CASSPQKNTEAFF.